The rows below give T cell receptor beta chains drawn from one sample of a study of blood T cell repertoires in COVID-19. Profiled with immunoSEQ multiplex PCR; TCRdb holds only in-frame clones, not every one. The sample contains about 45,000 clones, about 85% of which appear only once. Source material: peripheral blood. The receptors here all came from a woman of 80 years or more with active COVID-19. Each CDR3 is given without its conserved first and last residue. The D gene is left open where the match is weak.

j_gene: TRBJ1-2
len: 16
d_gene: TRBD1
v_gene: TRBV19
CDR3aa: ASTGGIGTGDPNYGYT

j_gene: TRBJ1-1
len: 12
d_gene: .
v_gene: TRBV5-4
CDR3aa: ASSLTEGNTEAF

j_gene: TRBJ1-5
len: 13
d_gene: .
v_gene: TRBV28
CDR3aa: ASSWGGEGNQPQH

j_gene: TRBJ1-2
len: 11
d_gene: TRBD1
v_gene: TRBV7-2
CDR3aa: ASSLTGGGVYT

j_gene: TRBJ1-5
len: 13
d_gene: TRBD1
v_gene: TRBV5-4
CDR3aa: ASSRGQGGAEPQH

j_gene: TRBJ2-6
len: 15
d_gene: .
v_gene: TRBV28
CDR3aa: ASSLILAGPSANVLT

j_gene: TRBJ1-5
len: 12
d_gene: .
v_gene: TRBV2
CDR3aa: ASTRRSSNQPQH

j_gene: TRBJ1-6
len: 14
d_gene: TRBD1
v_gene: TRBV25-1
CDR3aa: ASSRQGGIYNSPLH

j_gene: TRBJ1-1
len: 14
d_gene: .
v_gene: TRBV11-2
CDR3aa: ASSLRKTDKNTEAF

j_gene: TRBJ2-1
len: 10
d_gene: TRBD2
v_gene: TRBV5-6
CDR3aa: ASSFLAGGLF

j_gene: TRBJ2-2
len: 11
d_gene: .
v_gene: TRBV28
CDR3aa: ASSETNTGELF

j_gene: TRBJ2-4
len: 13
d_gene: TRBD1
v_gene: TRBV28
CDR3aa: ASSSGQGGKNIQY

j_gene: TRBJ1-3
len: 13
d_gene: .
v_gene: TRBV6-5
CDR3aa: ASSYEASSGNTIY

j_gene: TRBJ2-7
len: 12
d_gene: .
v_gene: TRBV7-2
CDR3aa: ASSLQGSVGEQY

j_gene: TRBJ1-1
len: 13
d_gene: .
v_gene: TRBV7-3
CDR3aa: ASSLFPGRTTEAF

j_gene: TRBJ1-6
len: 10
d_gene: .
v_gene: TRBV6-5
CDR3aa: ASILRPAGGD

j_gene: TRBJ2-2
len: 12
d_gene: .
v_gene: TRBV7-2
CDR3aa: ASSLIAGTGELF

j_gene: TRBJ2-2
len: 14
d_gene: TRBD1
v_gene: TRBV9
CDR3aa: ASSAQGIGSTGELF

j_gene: TRBJ1-6
len: 15
d_gene: TRBD1
v_gene: TRBV9
CDR3aa: ASSVGGDRGNHSPLH

j_gene: TRBJ2-3
len: 12
d_gene: .
v_gene: TRBV28
CDR3aa: ASTKGITTDTQY

j_gene: TRBJ1-2
len: 13
d_gene: .
v_gene: TRBV9
CDR3aa: ASSMGPGQHYGYT

j_gene: TRBJ2-7
len: 11
d_gene: .
v_gene: TRBV3-1/TRBV3-2
CDR3aa: ASSPGNTYEQY

j_gene: TRBJ1-4
len: 11
d_gene: .
v_gene: TRBV12-3/TRBV12-4
CDR3aa: ASNLNRDEKLF